Listed below are T cell receptor beta chains from one sample, sequenced in a study of tumor-infiltrating lymphocytes in primary liver carcinoma. TCRdb analysed the multiplex PCR reads with MiXCR anew, one entry per CDR3 protein. The sample gives 70,000 to 95,000 distinct CDR3 sequences, approximately 70% of which show up once; 25% to 35% is in the top ten. The sequenced sample consisted of liver tumor tissue from sampling region 4. The receptors shown here come from a middle-aged man with primary liver carcinoma and hepatitis B virus infection. Both conserved end residues are part of each CDR3. Fields, in order: V gene, J gene, clone size, D gene, CDR3 protein, CDR3 DNA. A D gene is named only where the DNA matches it firmly. Not all rows give a size; the values are once, few, many and, for expanded clones, a class.

v_call: TRBV29-1
j_call: TRBJ1-4
clone_size: -
d_call: -
cdr3_aa: CSVERSDWNEKLIF
cdr3_nt: TGCAGCGTTGAAAGGTCAGACTGGAATGAAAAACTGATTTTT

v_call: TRBV28
j_call: TRBJ2-7
clone_size: -
d_call: -
cdr3_aa: CASSPPLRRSYEQYF
cdr3_nt: TGTGCCAGCAGTCCGCCTTTACGACGATCCTACGAGCAGTACTTC

v_call: TRBV5-8
j_call: TRBJ2-1
clone_size: few
d_call: -
cdr3_aa: CASRLYGDSDNKRFF
cdr3_nt: TGTGCCAGCAGGTTGTATGGGGATAGCGACAATAAGCGGTTCTTC

v_call: TRBV20-1
j_call: TRBJ2-1
clone_size: few
d_call: -
cdr3_aa: CSARRPGLGLNEQFF
cdr3_nt: TGCAGTGCTAGACGACCGGGACTGGGGCTTAATGAGCAGTTCTTC

v_call: TRBV29-1
j_call: TRBJ2-1
clone_size: -
d_call: -
cdr3_aa: CSVRLLRINNEQFF
cdr3_nt: TGCAGCGTACGACTATTGCGGATAAACAATGAGCAGTTCTTC

v_call: TRBV4-1
j_call: TRBJ1-2
clone_size: many
d_call: TRBD1
cdr3_aa: CASSPTGTGGVYGYTF
cdr3_nt: TGCGCCAGCAGCCCAACCGGGACAGGGGGCGTCTATGGCTACACCTTC

v_call: TRBV7-9
j_call: TRBJ1-6
clone_size: -
d_call: -
cdr3_aa: CANSLAALMDSPLHF
cdr3_nt: TGTGCCAACAGCTTAGCTGCCCTGATGGATTCACCCCTACACTTT

v_call: TRBV12-3/TRBV12-4
j_call: TRBJ2-7
clone_size: many
d_call: -
cdr3_aa: CASSTGAYEQYF
cdr3_nt: TGTGCCAGCAGTACCGGGGCCTACGAGCAGTACTTC

v_call: TRBV29-1
j_call: TRBJ2-1
clone_size: -
d_call: -
cdr3_aa: CNVEDPGSACNGQFF
cdr3_nt: TGCAACGTTGAAGATCCCGGGAGCGCCTGCAATGGGCAGTTCTTC

v_call: TRBV9
j_call: TRBJ2-7
clone_size: once
d_call: TRBD1
cdr3_aa: CASGPTGQGGEQYF
cdr3_nt: TGTGCCAGCGGCCCGACGGGACAGGGTGGCGAGCAGTATTTC

v_call: TRBV6-2/TRBV6-3
j_call: TRBJ1-5
clone_size: -
d_call: -
cdr3_aa: CASSRQPWRASNQPRHF
cdr3_nt: TGTGCCAGCAGCCGCCAGCCTTGGAGGGCTAGCAATCAGCCCCGGCATTTT

v_call: TRBV29-1
j_call: TRBJ2-2
clone_size: once
d_call: TRBD2
cdr3_aa: CSVEDAAGAPGGAVF
cdr3_nt: TGCAGCGTTGAAGACGCCGCGGGAGCCCCCGGGGGAGCCGTTTTT

v_call: TRBV29-1
j_call: TRBJ2-5
clone_size: -
d_call: TRBD2
cdr3_aa: CSARRGLAGETQYF
cdr3_nt: TGCAGCGCCCGGCGCGGGCTAGCGGGAGAGACCCAGTACTTC

v_call: TRBV6-5
j_call: TRBJ2-7
clone_size: few
d_call: -
cdr3_aa: CTSQRTASYEQYF
cdr3_nt: TGTACCAGCCAAAGGACTGCCTCCTACGAGCAGTACTTT

v_call: TRBV7-9
j_call: TRBJ1-4
clone_size: many
d_call: -
cdr3_aa: CASSLARASSGEKLFF
cdr3_nt: TGTGCCAGCAGCTTAGCGCGGGCCTCCTCGGGGGAAAAACTGTTTTTT

v_call: TRBV29-1
j_call: TRBJ2-6
clone_size: -
d_call: -
cdr3_aa: CSVGQGHSGANVQTF
cdr3_nt: TGCAGCGTGGGGCAGGGGCACTCTGGGGCCAACGTCCAGACTTTC

v_call: TRBV5-5
j_call: TRBJ1-1
clone_size: -
d_call: -
cdr3_aa: CASSGRETEAFF
cdr3_nt: TGTGCCAGCAGCGGGAGAGAGACTGAAGCTTTCTTT

v_call: TRBV11-2
j_call: TRBJ2-3
clone_size: -
d_call: TRBD1
cdr3_aa: CACSFRDSTDMQYF
cdr3_nt: TGTGCCTGCAGCTTTCGGGACAGCACAGATATGCAGTACTTT

v_call: TRBV5-1
j_call: TRBJ1-3
clone_size: -
d_call: -
cdr3_aa: CASSLTPDSGSTIYF
cdr3_nt: TGCGCCAGCAGCCTAACCCCCGATAGCGGAAGCACCATATATTTT

v_call: TRBV6-6
j_call: TRBJ1-5
clone_size: -
d_call: -
cdr3_aa: CASRPGMDSNQPQHF
cdr3_nt: TGTGCCAGCAGACCCGGGATGGATAGCAATCAGCCTCAGCACTTT

v_call: TRBV11-2
j_call: TRBJ1-1
clone_size: -
d_call: TRBD1
cdr3_aa: CASSFNRGPNTEVFF
cdr3_nt: TGTGCGAGCAGTTTCAACAGGGGCCCGAATACTGAAGTTTTCTTT

v_call: TRBV29-1
j_call: TRBJ2-3
clone_size: -
d_call: -
cdr3_aa: CSVEKATAMLYF
cdr3_nt: TGCAGCGTTGAAAAGGCGACGGCTATGCTGTATTTT

v_call: TRBV7-8
j_call: TRBJ2-1
clone_size: -
d_call: TRBD2
cdr3_aa: CASSSGLAGVEQFF
cdr3_nt: TGTGCCAGCAGTTCCGGACTAGCGGGAGTGGAGCAGTTCTTC

v_call: TRBV11-1
j_call: TRBJ2-3
clone_size: -
d_call: -
cdr3_aa: CASSKGPAVNTDTQYF
cdr3_nt: TGTGCCAGCAGCAAGGGACCAGCGGTCAACACAGATACGCAGTATTTT

v_call: TRBV6-6
j_call: TRBJ1-2
clone_size: -
d_call: TRBD1
cdr3_aa: CVSSYSAGGDNYGYTF
cdr3_nt: TGTGTCAGCAGCTACTCGGCAGGGGGCGATAACTATGGCTACACCTTC

v_call: TRBV29-1
j_call: TRBJ2-7
clone_size: -
d_call: -
cdr3_aa: CSVWEAGSYEQYF
cdr3_nt: TGCAGCGTCTGGGAAGCGGGCTCCTACGAGCAGTACTTC

v_call: TRBV10-3
j_call: TRBJ2-2
clone_size: -
d_call: -
cdr3_aa: CATSDNGGAGELYF
cdr3_nt: TGTGCCACCAGTGATAACGGAGGAGCCGGGGAGCTGTATTTT

v_call: TRBV11-2
j_call: TRBJ2-5
clone_size: once
d_call: -
cdr3_aa: CTSKSQNSAHQETQYF
cdr3_nt: TGTACCAGCAAATCCCAGAACTCGGCCCACCAAGAGACCCAGTACTTC

v_call: TRBV11-3
j_call: TRBJ2-3
clone_size: medium-sized
d_call: TRBD2
cdr3_aa: CASSLGGSLDTQYF
cdr3_nt: TGTGCCAGCAGCCTCGGGGGGAGCCTCGATACGCAGTATTTT

v_call: TRBV20-1
j_call: TRBJ1-1
clone_size: -
d_call: -
cdr3_aa: CSASPAGQWNTEAFF
cdr3_nt: TGCAGTGCTAGTCCAGCGGGACAATGGAACACTGAAGCTTTCTTT

v_call: TRBV10-3
j_call: TRBJ2-4
clone_size: -
d_call: TRBD2
cdr3_aa: CAISEQLAGGANIRYF
cdr3_nt: TGTGCCATCAGTGAGCAGCTAGCGGGAGGGGCAAACATTCGGTACTTC

v_call: TRBV29-1
j_call: TRBJ1-1
clone_size: -
d_call: -
cdr3_aa: CSVLGTDALF
cdr3_nt: TGCAGCGTTCTCGGCACTGATGCTTTATTT